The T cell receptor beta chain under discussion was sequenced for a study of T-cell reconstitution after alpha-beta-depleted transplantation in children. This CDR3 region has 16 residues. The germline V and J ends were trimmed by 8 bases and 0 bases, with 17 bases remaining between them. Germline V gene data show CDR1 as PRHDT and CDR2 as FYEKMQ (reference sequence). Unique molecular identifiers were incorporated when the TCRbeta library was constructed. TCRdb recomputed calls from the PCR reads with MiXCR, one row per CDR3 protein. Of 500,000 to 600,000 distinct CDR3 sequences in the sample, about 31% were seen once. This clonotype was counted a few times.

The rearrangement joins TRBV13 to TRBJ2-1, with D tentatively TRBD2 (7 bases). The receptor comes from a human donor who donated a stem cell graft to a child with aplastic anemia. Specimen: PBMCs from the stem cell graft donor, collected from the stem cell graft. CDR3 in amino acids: CASLRGRGPSYNEQFF. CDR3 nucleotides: TGTGCCAGCCTTCGAGGGCGGGGGCCCTCCTACAATGAGCAGTTCTTC.